The 18 T cell receptor beta chains below were found in one sample sequenced in a study of T cell responses to AZD1222 COVID-19 vaccine. Using immunoSEQ multiplex PCR, the repertoire was profiled, and TCRdb retains in-frame clones only, with some absent. The sample lists 20,000 to 30,000 clones, roughly 88% seen once, with around 2.9% in the top ten. The input for sequencing was peripheral blood, taken 28 days after the second AZD1222 dose. These receptors were obtained from an adult who received the AZD1222 COVID-19 vaccine.

The chain recombines TRBV9 with TRBJ2-3; D is undetermined. This CDR3 is built from 12 residues. V shed 0 bases and J shed 5 bases, with 4 bases lying between them. Germline V gives CDR1 SGDLS, CDR2 YYNGEE. Here the CDR3 DNA reads TGTGCCAGCAGCGTAGTTGGAGATACGCAGTATTTT. As protein: CASSVVGDTQYF.

The gene calls are TRBV25-1 and TRBJ2-7, with D possibly TRBD1 on 5 matching bases. Between the trimmed V and J ends, which lost 2 bases and 4 bases, there was a span of 12 bases. Germline CDR1 is MGHDK and CDR2 is SYGVNS. The CDR3 covers 14 residues. CDR3 in DNA: TGTGCCAGCAGTGAAAGTTGGGGCTTATACGAGCAGTACTTC. Protein: CASSESWGLYEQYF.

The chain employs TRBV3-1 (or the pseudogene TRBV3-2) and TRBJ1-5; TRBD1 aligns across 8 bases. Germline-derived CDR1 and CDR2 are LGHDT and YNNKEL (reference sequence). This CDR3 contains 16 residues. After removal of 5 bases from V and 5 bases from J, the junction contained 11 bases not matched to a gene. CDR3 nucleotides: TGTGCCAGCAGCTTCAACGGACAGGGCCTTTATCAGCCCCAGCATTTT. It specifies CASSFNGQGLYQPQHF.

This chain links TRBV10-3 with TRBJ1-1; the D is unclear. Germline assignment: CDR1 ENHRY and CDR2 SYGVKD. The CDR3 totals 13 residues. Trimming removed 6 bases at V and 2 bases at J, with 10 bases between. The CDR3 spells CAIRREENTEAFF. CDR3 sequence (DNA): TGTGCCATCAGGCGGGAGGAAAACACTGAAGCTTTCTTT.

V gene TRBV9 combines with J gene TRBJ2-3, with D possibly matching TRBD2 (7 bases). The ends were cut back, 4 bases at V and 4 bases at J, with 16 bases in the middle. CDR1 is SGDLS and CDR2 is YYNGEE in the germline V gene. The CDR3 length is 15 residues. Written as DNA, the CDR3 is TGTGCCAGCAGCCTCTCCGCGGGGGCCTCAGATACGCAGTATTTT. Its protein product is CASSLSAGASDTQYF.

This chain connects TRBV5-1 to TRBJ2-5; D is perhaps TRBD2 (6 bases). CDR1 is SGHRS and CDR2 is YFSETQ in the germline V gene. The CDR3 is 15 amino acids. Trimming took 0 bases from V and 1 from J, leaving 10 bases between them. The CDR3 DNA sequence: TGCGCCAGCAGCTTGGCGGACTACCTCCAAGAGACCCAGTACTTC. It encodes CASSLADYLQETQYF. Filled out from reference TRBV5-1 and TRBJ2-5, the complete variable domain reads KAGVTQTPRYLIKTRGQQVTLSCSPISGHRSVSWYQQTPGQGLQFLFEYFSETQRNKGNFPGRFSGRQFSNSRSEMNVSTLELGDSALYLCASSLADYLQETQYFGPGTRLLVL.

The chain couples TRBV3-1 (or the pseudogene TRBV3-2) to TRBJ2-1, with a weak D call TRBD2 (6 bases). The V gene's germline CDR1 is LGHDT and CDR2 YNNKEL (reference sequence). Trimming stripped 5 bases from V and 3 bases from J, with 14 bases between. This CDR3 contains 15 residues. The chain's CDR3 is CASSGRGANYNEQFF. DNA for the CDR3: TGTGCCAGCAGCGGCCGCGGGGCTAACTACAATGAGCAGTTCTTC.

V gene TRBV9 combines with J gene TRBJ2-5, with D maybe TRBD2 (7 bases). This CDR3 spans 16 amino acids. The V end was cut by 0 bases, the J end by 0 bases, with 12 bases between. Germline V gene sequence: CDR1 SGDLS, CDR2 YYNGEE. The CDR3 reads CASSVGPGGYQETQYF. CDR3 nucleotides: TGTGCCAGCAGCGTAGGCCCGGGGGGCTACCAAGAGACCCAGTACTTC.

V and J are TRBV13 and TRBJ2-3, with D unresolved. The CDR3 is made up of 13 amino acids. The V gene lost 0 bases and the J gene lost 4 bases, with 5 bases spanning the gap. In germline, CDR1 is PRHDT, CDR2 FYEKMQ (reference sequence). CDR3 coding DNA: TGTGCCAGCAGCTTAGGACAAGCAGATACGCAGTATTTT. Translation: CASSLGQADTQYF.

This clone was picked up a small number of times. The chain couples TRBV25-1 to TRBJ2-7; no definite D call. This CDR3 is 11 amino acids long. With 6 bases removed from V and 1 base from J, the gap between germline ends came to 4 bases. Germline lookup yields CDR1 MGHDK and CDR2 SYGVNS. The CDR3, as DNA: TGTGCCAGCAGGGGGTCCTACGAGCAGTACTTC. Translation gives CASRGSYEQYF.

The chain is built from TRBV5-6 and TRBJ2-6; no clear D. The CDR3 is 17 amino acids. With 5 bases removed from V and 0 bases from J, the gap between germline ends came to 15 bases. CDR1 and CDR2 from the germline V gene are SGHDT and YYEEEE. CDR3 in DNA: TGTGCCAGCAGTCGACGGAGCGATTACTCTGGGGCCAACGTCCTGACTTTC. Its protein product is CASSRRSDYSGANVLTF.

This clone was seen more than once but under ten times. In DNA form, the CDR3 reads TGTGCCAGCAGCCAACCCGACAGGATTCCGAACACTGAAGCTTTCTTT. It translates to CASSQPDRIPNTEAFF. The V and J genes are TRBV3-1 (or the pseudogene TRBV3-2) and TRBJ1-1, with D possibly being TRBD1 (6 bases). V lost 2 bases to trimming and J lost 1 base, with 14 bases between them. This CDR3 spans 16 amino acids. Germline V gene sequence: CDR1 LGHDT, CDR2 YNNKEL (reference sequence).

This chain links TRBV24-1 with TRBJ2-3; 9 bases match TRBD1. The junction had 10 bases not matched to a gene; V was cut back by 3 bases and J by 4 bases. The CDR3 is made up of 17 amino acids. The germline V gene has CDR1 KGHDR and CDR2 SFDVKD. CDR3 in amino acids: CATSDTFGTGFADTQYF. The CDR3 nucleotides are TGTGCCACCAGTGATACTTTCGGGACAGGGTTTGCAGATACGCAGTATTTT.

The chain has TRBV7-2 and TRBJ2-5; possibly TRBD2 for D (5 bases). Trimming took off 5 bases at V and 5 bases at J, with 15 bases between the two ends. The CDR3 consists of 14 residues. The germline CDR1 and CDR2 sequences are SGHTA and FQGNSA. CDR3 sequence: CASSPQRGWETQYF. As DNA, the CDR3 is TGTGCCAGCAGCCCCCAACGGGGTTGGGAGACCCAGTACTTC.

V and J are TRBV28 and TRBJ1-2; D is undetermined. Germline assignment: CDR1 MDHEN and CDR2 SYDVKM. With 5 bases removed from V and 9 bases from J, the gap between germline ends came to 16 bases. The CDR3 contains 13 residues. CDR3 nucleotide sequence: TGTGCCAGCAGTCGTGGTGTGGGCTCGAGCTACACCTTC. Translated, it gives CASSRGVGSSYTF.

The chain recombines TRBV5-1 with TRBJ1-6; 7 nucleotides match TRBD1. Germline CDR1 and CDR2: SGHRS and YFSETQ. This CDR3 is 15 amino acids long. V was pared by 0 bases and J by 8 bases, with 5 bases of the junction left unmatched. The CDR3 DNA reads TGCGCCAGCAGCTTGGTGCTAGGGGGCGATTCACCCCTCCACTTT. Amino acid sequence: CASSLVLGGDSPLHF.

This sequence joins TRBV5-8 and TRBJ2-1; TRBD2 agrees at 12 bases. The germline CDR1 and CDR2 sequences are SGHTS and YDEGEE. Trimming at V came to 6 bases and at J to 1 base, leaving 11 bases not matched to a gene. The CDR3 sequence is 18 residues long. DNA of the CDR3: TGTGCCAGCACCATTGCGACTAGCGGGGGACAATCCTACAATGAGCAGTTCTTC. It yields the protein CASTIATSGGQSYNEQFF.

This clone was counted a single time. The chain links TRBV18 to TRBJ1-5, with a possible D match to TRBD1 (6 bases). The CDR3 extends over 15 amino acids. The V gene lost 2 bases and the J gene lost 2 bases, with 10 bases spanning the gap. CDR1 is KGHSH, CDR2 LQKENI, per germline. This CDR3 reads CASSPSPGGNQPQHF. The CDR3 DNA is TGTGCCAGCTCACCATCCCCAGGGGGCAATCAGCCCCAGCATTTT.